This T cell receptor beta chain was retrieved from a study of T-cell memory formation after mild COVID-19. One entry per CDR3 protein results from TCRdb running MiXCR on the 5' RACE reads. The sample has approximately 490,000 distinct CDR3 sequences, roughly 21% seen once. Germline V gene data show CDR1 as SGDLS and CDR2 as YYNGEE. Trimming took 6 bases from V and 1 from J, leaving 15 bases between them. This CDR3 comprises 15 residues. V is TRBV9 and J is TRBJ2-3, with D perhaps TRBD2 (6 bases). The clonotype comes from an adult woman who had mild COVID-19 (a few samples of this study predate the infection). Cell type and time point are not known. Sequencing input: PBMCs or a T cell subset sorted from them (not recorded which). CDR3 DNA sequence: TGTGCCAGCACGGGAGCGGACGCCCGCACAGATACGCAGTATTTT. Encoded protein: CASTGADARTDTQYF.